The clone carrying this T cell receptor (beta chain) came up many times. Trimming cost V 6 bases and J 1 base, with 14 bases left between them. This CDR3 spans 14 amino acids. Germline V gives CDR1 DFQATT, CDR2 SNEGSKA (reference sequence). These data originate in a study of molecular identifiers for immune sequencing clone quantification. In TCRdb, the PCR reads were re-called with MiXCR into one record per CDR3 protein. The sample has about 510,000 distinct CDR3 sequences, roughly 26% seen once. The CD8+CD4-CCR7+CD45RA+ phenotype defined the sorted naive CD8 T cells. The chain combines TRBV20-1 with TRBJ2-3, with D possibly being TRBD1 or TRBD2 (5 bases each). Sequencing input: naive CD8+ T cells from blood, with Jurkat cell RNA spiked in. The subset was: FACS-sorted CD8+CD4-CCR7+CD45RA+ naive T cells. The sequence derives from a human donor in good health. Some libraries in this study had Jurkat cell RNA spiked in. CDR3 DNA: TGCAGTGCCCGAGTCGGGGCGGGCACAGATACGCAGTATTTT. It translates to CSARVGAGTDTQYF.